A single T cell receptor beta chain is shown here with its context. A second roughly 7 to 12 cycle PCR used barcoded and J-beta primers. MiXCR was run by TCRdb on the 5' RACE reads, yielding one entry per CDR3 protein. The sample records about 1.4 million distinct CDR3 sequences, around 59% being singletons. The data belong to a study of blood T cells in healthy people across ages. The sequence came from a man younger than 35 in good health. The sample consisted of blood.

CDR3 protein: CSARDFADSNQPQHF. CDR3 nucleotides: TGCAGTGCTAGAGATTTCGCGGATAGCAATCAGCCCCAGCATTTT. The chain couples TRBV20-1 to TRBJ1-5, with D unclear. Trimming took 0 bases from V and 0 from J, leaving 9 bases between them. The CDR3 is 15 amino acids. Germline loops: CDR1 DFQATT, CDR2 SNEGSKA (reference sequence).